The sequence of this TCR beta chain was determined in a study of CD8+CD57+ T cells in acquired aplastic anemia. Per germline, CDR1 SQVTM and CDR2 ANQGSEA. This CDR3 is built from 15 residues. The V gene end was trimmed by 5 bases and the J gene end by 1 base; junction bases not matched to a gene: 3. Template material for TCR beta VDJ and CDR3 profiling consisted of genomic DNA. TCRdb recomputed calls from the reads with MiXCR, one row per CDR3 protein. Among under 75,000 distinct CDR3 sequences listed, 50% to 55% were seen once. This TCR was sampled from a human donor in good health, serving as a control. V is TRBV29-1 and J is TRBJ2-7, with TRBD2 identical over 15 bases. Source material: sorted CD4+, CD8+, or CD8+CD57+ T cells (not recorded which) from PBMCs. The DNA for the CDR3 is TGCAGCGTTCGCGGACTAGCGGGAGGGTCCTACGAGCAGTACTTC. Translated, it gives CSVRGLAGGSYEQYF.